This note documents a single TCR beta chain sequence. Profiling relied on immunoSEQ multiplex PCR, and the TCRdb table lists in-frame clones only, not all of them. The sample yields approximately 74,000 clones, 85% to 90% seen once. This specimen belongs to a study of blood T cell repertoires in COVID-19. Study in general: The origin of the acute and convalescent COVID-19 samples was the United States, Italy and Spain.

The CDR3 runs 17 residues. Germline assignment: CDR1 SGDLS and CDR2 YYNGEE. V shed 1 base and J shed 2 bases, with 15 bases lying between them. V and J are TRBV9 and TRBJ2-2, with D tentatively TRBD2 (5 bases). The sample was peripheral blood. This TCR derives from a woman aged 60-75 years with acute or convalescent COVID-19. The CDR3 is CASSVLGGGLNTGELFF. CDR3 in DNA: TGTGCCAGCAGCGTATTGGGTGGCGGACTTAACACCGGGGAGCTGTTTTTT.